The entry that follows covers one T cell receptor beta chain sequence. Antigen unknown. The entry originates in a study of regulatory T cells in long-lasting Graves disease. Overall study results and limits: Persistent Graves' patients showed less TCR diversity than newly diagnosed ones.

To make TCR beta libraries, researchers used iRepertoire HTBI primers and Arm-PCR of CDR3 regions. MiXCR was run by TCRdb on the multiplex PCR reads, yielding one entry per CDR3 protein. The data contain 650,000 to 850,000 distinct CDR3 sequences, 30% of them singletons. Time point indicated: persistent/refractory GD, antithyroid drugs over 5 years with positive TRAb. RNA from PBMCs was the source of the TCR library. In each case, Graves' disease was diagnosed per American Thyroid Association guidelines. The length of the CDR3 is 13 residues. V was cut by 2 bases and J by 8 bases, with 15 bases left in between. Germline CDR1 and CDR2: SQVTM and ANQGSEA.

The chain is built from TRBV29-1 and TRBJ1-2; the D gene is possibly TRBD1 (6 bases). The source was peripheral blood mononuclear cells (PBMCs), collected when the disease was refractory, from a patient treated with antithyroid drugs. The sequence derives from a female donor with Graves disease. CDR3 in DNA: TGCAGCGTTGAAATTCTGGGGGGGCAAGGCTACACCTTC. Amino acid sequence: CSVEILGGQGYTF.